Listed below are T cell receptor beta chains from one sample, sequenced in a study of blood T cell repertoires in COVID-19. TCRdb's copy holds only in-frame clones and misses some; the assay was immunoSEQ multiplex PCR. The data contain 100,000 or so clones, about 85% of them singletons. Sequencing was done on a sample of peripheral blood. The receptors stem from a woman in her 70s with active or convalescent COVID-19. Each CDR3 is given with its conserved first and last residue. The D gene is left open where the match is weak. Size values are once, few and many counts, or a class for expanded clones, and some rows have none.

TRBV3-1/TRBV3-2	TRBJ2-1	.	.	TGTGCCAGCAGCCAAAGGTGGGGGGAGTACAATGAGCAGTTCTTC	CASSQRWGEYNEQFF
TRBV4-3	TRBJ1-6	.	.	TGCGCCAGCAGCCAAACAGGGCGAGCTAAGGATTCACCCCTCCACTTT	CASSQTGRAKDSPLHF
TRBV5-5	TRBJ1-3	.	.	TGTGCCAGCCAATCTGGAAACACCATATATTTT	CASQSGNTIYF
TRBV19	TRBJ2-7	few	.	TGTGCCAGTAGTATTGGCCAGGGGACCTACGAGCAGTACTTC	CASSIGQGTYEQYF
TRBV5-8	TRBJ1-6	.	.	TGTGCCAGCAGCCCACGTGTGGACGCAGGGAATTCACCCCTCCACTTT	CASSPRVDAGNSPLHF
TRBV28	TRBJ1-4	.	.	TGTGCCAGCAGTTTTCCGCCAGGGAGGGATGAAAAACTGTTTTTT	CASSFPPGRDEKLFF
TRBV19	TRBJ1-1	.	TRBD1	TGTGCCAGTATTTCCCGGGACAGGGGCGGGGGCACTGAAGCTTTCTTT	CASISRDRGGGTEAFF
TRBV3-1/TRBV3-2	TRBJ2-7	.	TRBD2	TGTGCCAGCAGCCAAGGGGGACTACTCCTCACCTACGAGCAGTACTTC	CASSQGGLLLTYEQYF
TRBV7-4	TRBJ1-5	once	TRBD1	TGTGCCAGCAGCTTCGGCAGGGGGCCTTTTCAGCCCCAGCATTTT	CASSFGRGPFQPQHF
TRBV2	TRBJ2-3	few	.	TGTGCCAGCAGGAAACAGGGCATTGACACAGATACGCAGTATTTT	CASRKQGIDTDTQYF
TRBV6-4	TRBJ1-5	.	.	TGTGCCAGCAGTGAACAGGGTCCCAATCAGCCCCAGCATTTT	CASSEQGPNQPQHF
TRBV7-9	TRBJ2-3	.	TRBD2	TGTGCCAGCACTAGGGGACTAGCGGTGGATTTAAGCACAGATACGCAGTATTTT	CASTRGLAVDLSTDTQYF
TRBV7-2	TRBJ2-7	.	TRBD2	TGTGCCAGCAGCTTAGGTAGCGGGGGGGCCTACGAGCAGTACTTC	CASSLGSGGAYEQYF
TRBV7-2	TRBJ2-7	.	.	TGTGCCAGCAGCTTCGGTTCGACCTACGAGCAGTACTTC	CASSFGSTYEQYF
TRBV11-2	TRBJ2-3	.	TRBD2	TGTGCCAGCAGCTCGGGACTAGCGACCCGGGGAGATACGCAGTATTTT	CASSSGLATRGDTQYF
TRBV18	TRBJ1-5	few	.	TGTGCCAGCTCACAGGGGGTGAACAATCAGCCCCAGCATTTT	CASSQGVNNQPQHF
TRBV7-2	TRBJ2-3	.	TRBD2	TGTGCCAGCAGCCCGAGGGCTAGCGGGAGCGCAGATACGCAGTATTTT	CASSPRASGSADTQYF
TRBV27	TRBJ1-3	.	.	TGTGCCAGCAGCCCTGACGACGGAGGTGGAAACACCATATATTTT	CASSPDDGGGNTIYF
TRBV11-3	TRBJ1-1	.	TRBD1	TGTGCCAGCAGCCCGTTCCGGGACAGGGGCACTGAAGCTTTCTTT	CASSPFRDRGTEAFF
TRBV4-3	TRBJ2-7	.	.	TGCGCCAGCAGCCGTTCCCCCCCAGGGAGGTACGAGCAGTACTTC	CASSRSPPGRYEQYF
TRBV7-2	TRBJ1-2	.	.	TGTGCCAGCCTCTCGGGGGGGGATTCCAACTATGGCTACACCTTC	CASLSGGDSNYGYTF
TRBV11-3	TRBJ2-2	.	TRBD2	TGTGCGTCGGAGACTAGCGGGAGGGCCGTGGCCGGGGAGCTGTTTTTT	CASETSGRAVAGELFF
TRBV6-2/TRBV6-3	TRBJ1-3	.	.	TGTGCCAGCAGTCAATATCGGACGGGAGGAAACACCATATATTTT	CASSQYRTGGNTIYF
TRBV5-1	TRBJ1-6	.	TRBD1	TGCGCCAGCAGCTCGGACAGGGGATCACCCCTCCACTTT	CASSSDRGSPLHF
TRBV28	TRBJ1-5	.	.	TGTGCCAGCAGTTTACCCAGGGCAGCTCTAATCAATCAGCCCCAGCATTTT	CASSLPRAALINQPQHF